Described below is a single TCR beta chain sequence and its context. Its cognate antigen is unknown. This CDR3 region has 14 residues. Germline values: CDR1 MNHEY, CDR2 SVGAGI. V was pared by 7 bases and J by 5 bases, with 17 bases between. This entry is derived from a study of PD-1 blockade in classical Hodgkin lymphoma. General study points: Newly diagnosed patients were reported to start with lower TCR diversity than healthy donors.

Data came from immunoSEQ multiplex PCR; TCRdb stores just in-frame clones and leaves some out. The sample shows tens of thousands of clones, approximately 73% of them seen only once. There was relapse after autologous stem cell transplantation in every patient, and there was variation in brentuximab vedotin exposure. The sequence was obtained from a human donor with classical Hodgkin lymphoma. The sample consisted of peripheral blood mononuclear cells (PBMCs), taken before the second cycle of nivolumab. This rearrangement joins TRBV6-5 to TRBJ2-5; possibly TRBD1 or TRBD2 for D (5 bases each). For the CDR3, the DNA is TGTGCCAGCACCTCGGCGAGGGGCGTCGAGACCCAGTACTTC. Residues: CASTSARGVETQYF.